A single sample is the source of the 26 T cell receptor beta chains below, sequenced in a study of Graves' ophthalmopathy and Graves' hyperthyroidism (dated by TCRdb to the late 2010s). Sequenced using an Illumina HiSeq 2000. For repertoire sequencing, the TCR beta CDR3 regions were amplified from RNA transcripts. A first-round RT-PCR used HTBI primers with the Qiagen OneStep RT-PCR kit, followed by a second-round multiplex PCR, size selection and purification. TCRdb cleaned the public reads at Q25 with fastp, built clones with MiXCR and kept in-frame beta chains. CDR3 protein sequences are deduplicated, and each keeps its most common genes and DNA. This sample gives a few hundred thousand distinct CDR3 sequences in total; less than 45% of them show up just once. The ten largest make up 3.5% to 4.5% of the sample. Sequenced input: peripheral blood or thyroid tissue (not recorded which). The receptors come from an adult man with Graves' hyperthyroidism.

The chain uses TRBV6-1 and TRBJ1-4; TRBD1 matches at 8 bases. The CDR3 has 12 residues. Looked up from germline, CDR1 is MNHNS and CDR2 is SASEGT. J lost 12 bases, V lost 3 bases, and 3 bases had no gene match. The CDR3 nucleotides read TGTGCCAGCAGTGATAGGACAGGGCAACTGTTTTTT. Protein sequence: CASSDRTGQLFF.

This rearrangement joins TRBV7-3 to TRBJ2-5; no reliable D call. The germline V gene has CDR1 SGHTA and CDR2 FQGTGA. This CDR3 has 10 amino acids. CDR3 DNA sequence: TGTGCGAGACGGGCCGGGACCCAGTACTTC. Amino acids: CARRAGTQYF.

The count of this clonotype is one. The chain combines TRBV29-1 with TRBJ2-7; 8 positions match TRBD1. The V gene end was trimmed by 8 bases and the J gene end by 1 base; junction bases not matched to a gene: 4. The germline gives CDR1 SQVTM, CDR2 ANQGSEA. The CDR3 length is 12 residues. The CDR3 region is CSQWDRSYEQYF. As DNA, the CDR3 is TGCAGCCAATGGGACAGGTCCTACGAGCAGTACTTC.

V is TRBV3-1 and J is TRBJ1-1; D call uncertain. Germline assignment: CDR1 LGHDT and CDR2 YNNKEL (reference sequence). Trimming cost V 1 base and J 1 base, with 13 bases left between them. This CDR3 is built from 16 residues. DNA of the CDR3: TGTGCCAGCAGCCAAGCCAAGCGGACGTGGAACACTGAAGCTTTCTTT. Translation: CASSQAKRTWNTEAFF.

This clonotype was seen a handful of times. CDR3 residues: CASSDLPGTSGTQYF. In DNA, the CDR3 is TGTGCCAGCAGTGATTTACCGGGGACTAGCGGGACCCAGTACTTC. This rearrangement joins TRBV7-9 to TRBJ2-5; the match to TRBD2 covers 11 bases. This CDR3 has 15 residues. With 6 bases clipped from V and 7 bases from J, the junction kept 10 bases outside the gene matches. Germline V gene lookup returns CDR1 SEHNR and CDR2 FQNEAQ (reference sequence).

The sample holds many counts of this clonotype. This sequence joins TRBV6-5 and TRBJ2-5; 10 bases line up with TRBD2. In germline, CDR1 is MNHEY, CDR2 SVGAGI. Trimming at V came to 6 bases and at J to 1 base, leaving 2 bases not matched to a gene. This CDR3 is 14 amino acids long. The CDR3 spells CASRTSGAQETQYF. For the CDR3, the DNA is TGTGCCAGCAGAACTAGCGGGGCCCAAGAGACCCAGTACTTC.

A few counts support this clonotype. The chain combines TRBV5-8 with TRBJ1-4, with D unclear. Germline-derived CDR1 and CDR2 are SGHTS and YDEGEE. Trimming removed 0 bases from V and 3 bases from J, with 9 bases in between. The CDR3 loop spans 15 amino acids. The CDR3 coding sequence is TGTGCCAGCAGCTTGGAACGAGCAGCTAATGAAAAACTGTTTTTT. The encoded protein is CASSLERAANEKLFF.

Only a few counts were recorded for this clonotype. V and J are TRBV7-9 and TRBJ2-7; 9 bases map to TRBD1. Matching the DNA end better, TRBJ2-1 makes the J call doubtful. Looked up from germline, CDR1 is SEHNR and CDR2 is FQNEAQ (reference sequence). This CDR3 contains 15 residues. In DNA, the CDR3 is TGTGCCAGCAGCTTGGGGACAGGGAATCAAAATGAGCAGTTCTTC. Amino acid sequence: CASSLGTGNQNEQFF.

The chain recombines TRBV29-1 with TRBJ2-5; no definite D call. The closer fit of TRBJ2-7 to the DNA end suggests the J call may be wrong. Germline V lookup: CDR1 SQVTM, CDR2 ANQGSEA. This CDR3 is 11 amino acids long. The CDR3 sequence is CSLRDSAEQYF. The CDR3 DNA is TGCAGCCTTCGAGATTCGGCCGAGCAGTACTTC.

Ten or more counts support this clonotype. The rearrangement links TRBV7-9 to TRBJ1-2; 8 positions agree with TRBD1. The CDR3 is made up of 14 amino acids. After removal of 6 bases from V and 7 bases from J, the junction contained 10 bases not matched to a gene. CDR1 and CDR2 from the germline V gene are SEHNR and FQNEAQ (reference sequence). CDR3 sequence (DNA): TGTGCCAGCAGTACAGGGGGGTCGTTTCTTGGCTACACCTTC. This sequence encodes CASSTGGSFLGYTF.

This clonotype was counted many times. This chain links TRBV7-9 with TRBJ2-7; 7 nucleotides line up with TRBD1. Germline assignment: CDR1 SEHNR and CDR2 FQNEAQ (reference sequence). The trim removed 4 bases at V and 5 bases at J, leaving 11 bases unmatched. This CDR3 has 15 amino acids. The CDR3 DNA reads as TGTGCCAGCAGCTCAGACGACAGGGTTTTTGACGAGCAGTACTTC. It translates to CASSSDDRVFDEQYF.

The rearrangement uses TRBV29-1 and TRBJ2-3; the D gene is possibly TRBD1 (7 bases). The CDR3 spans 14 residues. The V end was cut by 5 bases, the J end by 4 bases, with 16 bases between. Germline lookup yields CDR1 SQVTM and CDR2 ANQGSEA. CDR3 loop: CSVSYRGGSDTQYF. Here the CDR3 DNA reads TGCAGCGTTTCTTACAGGGGAGGTTCAGATACGCAGTATTTT.

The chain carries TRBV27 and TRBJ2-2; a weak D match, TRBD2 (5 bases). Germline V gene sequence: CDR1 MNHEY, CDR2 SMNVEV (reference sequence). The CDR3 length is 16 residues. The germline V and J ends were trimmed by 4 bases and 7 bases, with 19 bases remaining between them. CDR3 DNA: TGTGCCAGCAGTTCAGCGGCTAAAGGGCAGATCGGGGAGCTGTTTTTT. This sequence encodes CASSSAAKGQIGELFF.

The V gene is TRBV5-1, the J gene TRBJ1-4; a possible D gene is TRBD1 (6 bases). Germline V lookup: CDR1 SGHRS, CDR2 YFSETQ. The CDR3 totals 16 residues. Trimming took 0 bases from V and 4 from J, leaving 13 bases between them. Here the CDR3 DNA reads TGCGCCAGCAGCTTGGGACAGGACTTCTATAATGAAAAACTGTTTTTT. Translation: CASSLGQDFYNEKLFF.

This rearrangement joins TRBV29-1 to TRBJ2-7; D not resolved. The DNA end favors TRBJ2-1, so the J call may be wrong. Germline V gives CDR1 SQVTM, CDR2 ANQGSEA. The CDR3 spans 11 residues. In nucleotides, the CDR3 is TGCAGCGTGGATCAGATTAATGAGCAGTTCTTC. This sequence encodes CSVDQINEQFF.

CDR3 protein: CASSIWTGNTEAFF. The CDR3 nucleotides are TGTGCCAGCAGCATATGGACAGGGAACACTGAAGCTTTCTTT. V usage is TRBV7-8 and J usage is TRBJ1-1, with TRBD1 matching over 7 bases. The CDR3 has 14 amino acids. Germline CDR1 reads SGHVS; CDR2 reads FQNEAQ. V lost 5 bases and J lost 1; bases outside the gene matches: 4.

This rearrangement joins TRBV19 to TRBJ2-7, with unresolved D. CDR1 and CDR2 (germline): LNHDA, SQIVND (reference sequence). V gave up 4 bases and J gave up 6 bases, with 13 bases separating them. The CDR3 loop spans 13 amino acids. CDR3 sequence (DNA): TGTGCCAGTAGTACCGGACCGCTTTCCGAGCAGTACTTC. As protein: CASSTGPLSEQYF.

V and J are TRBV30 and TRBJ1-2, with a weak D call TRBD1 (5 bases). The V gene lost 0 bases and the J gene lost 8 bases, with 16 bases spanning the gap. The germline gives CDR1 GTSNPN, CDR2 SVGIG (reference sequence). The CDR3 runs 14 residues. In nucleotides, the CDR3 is TGTGCCTGGAGTGTTAGACCAGGGAGTGAGGGCTACACCTTC. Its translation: CAWSVRPGSEGYTF.

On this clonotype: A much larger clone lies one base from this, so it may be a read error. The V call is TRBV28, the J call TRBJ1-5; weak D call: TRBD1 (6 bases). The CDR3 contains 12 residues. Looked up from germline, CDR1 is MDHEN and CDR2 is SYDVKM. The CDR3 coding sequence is TGTGCCAGCAGACAGGGAGATCAGCCCCGGCATTTT. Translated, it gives CASRQGDQPRHF.

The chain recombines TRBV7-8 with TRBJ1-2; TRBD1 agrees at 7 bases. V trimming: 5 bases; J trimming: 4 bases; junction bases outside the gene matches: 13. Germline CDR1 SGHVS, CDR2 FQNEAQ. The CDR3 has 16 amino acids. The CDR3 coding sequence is TGTGCCAGCAGCCAAGGCTTTCCCAGGGGGGCCTATGGCTACACCTTC. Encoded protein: CASSQGFPRGAYGYTF.

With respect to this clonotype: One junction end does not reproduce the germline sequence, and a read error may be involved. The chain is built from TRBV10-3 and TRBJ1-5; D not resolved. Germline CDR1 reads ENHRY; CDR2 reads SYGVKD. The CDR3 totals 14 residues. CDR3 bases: TGTGCCATCAGTGAGTCGACTCTAGGTTCCGGGGAGCTGTTT. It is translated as CAISESTLGSGELF.

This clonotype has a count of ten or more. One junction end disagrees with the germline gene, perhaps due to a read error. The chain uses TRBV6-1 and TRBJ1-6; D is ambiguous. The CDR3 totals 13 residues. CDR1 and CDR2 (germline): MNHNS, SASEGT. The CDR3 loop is CASRDTYNSPLHF. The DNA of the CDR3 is TGTGCCAGCCGTGATACCTATAATTCACCCCTCCACTTT.

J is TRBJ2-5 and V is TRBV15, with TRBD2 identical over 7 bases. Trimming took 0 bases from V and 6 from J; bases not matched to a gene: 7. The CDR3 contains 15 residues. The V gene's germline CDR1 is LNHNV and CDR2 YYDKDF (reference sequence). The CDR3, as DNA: TGTGCCACCAGCAGAGATGCTAGCGGTATGAAGACCCAGTACTTC. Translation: CATSRDASGMKTQYF.

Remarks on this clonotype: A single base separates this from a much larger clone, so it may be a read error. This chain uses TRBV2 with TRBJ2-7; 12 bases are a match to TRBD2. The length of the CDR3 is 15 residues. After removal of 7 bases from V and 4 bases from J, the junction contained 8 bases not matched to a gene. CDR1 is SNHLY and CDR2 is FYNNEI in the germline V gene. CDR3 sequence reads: CASKALAGGTYEQYF. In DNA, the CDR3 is TGTGCCAGCAAGGCCCTAGCGGGAGGGACATACGAGCAGTACTTC.

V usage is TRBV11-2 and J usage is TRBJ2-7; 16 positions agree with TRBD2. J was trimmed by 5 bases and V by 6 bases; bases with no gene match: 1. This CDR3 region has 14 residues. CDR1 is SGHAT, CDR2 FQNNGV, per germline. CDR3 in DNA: TGTGCCAGCAGTGGGACTAGCGGGAGGGACGAGCAGTACTTC. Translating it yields CASSGTSGRDEQYF.

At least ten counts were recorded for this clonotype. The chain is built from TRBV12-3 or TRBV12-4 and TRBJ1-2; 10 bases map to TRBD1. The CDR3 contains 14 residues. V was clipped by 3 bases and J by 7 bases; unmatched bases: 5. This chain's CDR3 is CASSFPGQGVGYTF. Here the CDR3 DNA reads TGTGCCAGCAGTTTCCCCGGACAGGGGGTTGGCTACACCTTC.